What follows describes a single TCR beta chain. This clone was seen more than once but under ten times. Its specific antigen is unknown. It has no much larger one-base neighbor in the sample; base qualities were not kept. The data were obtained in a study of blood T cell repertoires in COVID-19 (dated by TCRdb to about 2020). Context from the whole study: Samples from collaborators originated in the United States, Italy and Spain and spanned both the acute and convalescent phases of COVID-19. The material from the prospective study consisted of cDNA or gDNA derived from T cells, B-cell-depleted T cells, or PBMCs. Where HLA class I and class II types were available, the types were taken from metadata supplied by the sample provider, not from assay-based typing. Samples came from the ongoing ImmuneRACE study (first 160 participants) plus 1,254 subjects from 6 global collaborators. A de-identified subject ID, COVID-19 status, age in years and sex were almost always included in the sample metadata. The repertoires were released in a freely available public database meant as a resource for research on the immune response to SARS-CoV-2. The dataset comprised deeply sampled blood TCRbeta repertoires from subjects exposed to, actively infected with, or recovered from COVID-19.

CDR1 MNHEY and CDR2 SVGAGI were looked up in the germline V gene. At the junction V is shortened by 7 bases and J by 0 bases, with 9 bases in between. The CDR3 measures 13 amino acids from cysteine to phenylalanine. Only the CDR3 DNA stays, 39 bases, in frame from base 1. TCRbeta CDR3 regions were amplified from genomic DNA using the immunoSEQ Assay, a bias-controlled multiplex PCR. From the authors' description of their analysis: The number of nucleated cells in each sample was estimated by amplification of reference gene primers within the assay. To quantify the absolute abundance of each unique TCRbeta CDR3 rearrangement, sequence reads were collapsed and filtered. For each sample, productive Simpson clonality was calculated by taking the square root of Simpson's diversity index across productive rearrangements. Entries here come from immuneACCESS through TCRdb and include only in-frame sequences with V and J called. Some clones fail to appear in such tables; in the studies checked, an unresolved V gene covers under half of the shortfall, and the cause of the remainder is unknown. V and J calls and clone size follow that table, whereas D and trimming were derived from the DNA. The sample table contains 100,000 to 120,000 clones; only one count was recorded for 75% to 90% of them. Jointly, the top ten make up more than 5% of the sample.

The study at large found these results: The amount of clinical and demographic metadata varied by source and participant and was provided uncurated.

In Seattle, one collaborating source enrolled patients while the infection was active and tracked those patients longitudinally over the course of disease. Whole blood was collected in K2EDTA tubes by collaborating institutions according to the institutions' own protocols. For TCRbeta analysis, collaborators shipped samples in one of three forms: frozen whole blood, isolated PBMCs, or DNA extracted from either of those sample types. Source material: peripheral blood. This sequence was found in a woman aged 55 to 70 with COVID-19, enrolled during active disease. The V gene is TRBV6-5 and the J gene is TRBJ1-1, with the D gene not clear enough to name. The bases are TGTGCCAGCACCCTAGACTTGAACACTGAAGCTTTCTTT. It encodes CASTLDLNTEAFF.